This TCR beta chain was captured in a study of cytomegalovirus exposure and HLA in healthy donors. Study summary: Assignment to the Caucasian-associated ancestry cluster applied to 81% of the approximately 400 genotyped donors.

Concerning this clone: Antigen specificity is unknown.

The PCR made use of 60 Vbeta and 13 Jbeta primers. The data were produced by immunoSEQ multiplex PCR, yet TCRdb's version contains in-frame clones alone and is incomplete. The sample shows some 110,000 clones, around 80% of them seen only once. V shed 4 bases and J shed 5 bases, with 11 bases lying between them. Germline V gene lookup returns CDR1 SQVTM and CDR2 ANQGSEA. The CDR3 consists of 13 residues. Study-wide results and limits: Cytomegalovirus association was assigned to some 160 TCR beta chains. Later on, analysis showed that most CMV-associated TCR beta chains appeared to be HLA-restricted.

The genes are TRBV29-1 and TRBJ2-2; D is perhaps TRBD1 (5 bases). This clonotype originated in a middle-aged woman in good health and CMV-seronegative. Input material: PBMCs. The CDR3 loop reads CSVGVRTTGELFF. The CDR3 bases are TGCAGCGTTGGTGTCAGGACAACCGGGGAGCTGTTTTTT.